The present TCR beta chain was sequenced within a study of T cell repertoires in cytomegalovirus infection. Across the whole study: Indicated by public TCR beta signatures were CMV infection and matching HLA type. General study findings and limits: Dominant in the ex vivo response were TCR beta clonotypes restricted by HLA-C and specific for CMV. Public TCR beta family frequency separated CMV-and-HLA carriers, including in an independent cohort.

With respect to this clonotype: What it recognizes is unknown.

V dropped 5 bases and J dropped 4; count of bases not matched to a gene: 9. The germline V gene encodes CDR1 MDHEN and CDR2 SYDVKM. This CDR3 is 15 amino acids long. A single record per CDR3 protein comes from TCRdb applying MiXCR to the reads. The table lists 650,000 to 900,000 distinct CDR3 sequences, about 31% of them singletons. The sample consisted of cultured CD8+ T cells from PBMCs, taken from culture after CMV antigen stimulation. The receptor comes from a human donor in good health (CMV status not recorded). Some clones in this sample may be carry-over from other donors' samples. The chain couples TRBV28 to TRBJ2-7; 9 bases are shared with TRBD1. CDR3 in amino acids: CASSGTQGASYEQYV. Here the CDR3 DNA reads TGTGCCAGCAGTGGGACACAGGGGGCCTCTTACGAGCAGTACGTC.